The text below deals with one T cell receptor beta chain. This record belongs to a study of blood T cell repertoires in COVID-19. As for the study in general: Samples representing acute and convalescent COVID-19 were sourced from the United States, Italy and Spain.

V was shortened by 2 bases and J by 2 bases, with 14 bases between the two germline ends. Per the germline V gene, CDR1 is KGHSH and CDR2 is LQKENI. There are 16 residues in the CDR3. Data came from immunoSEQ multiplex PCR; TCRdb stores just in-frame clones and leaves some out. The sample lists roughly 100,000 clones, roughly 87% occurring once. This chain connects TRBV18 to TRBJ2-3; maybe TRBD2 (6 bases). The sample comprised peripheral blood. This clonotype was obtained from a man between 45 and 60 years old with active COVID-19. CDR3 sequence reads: CASSPGAAGLTDTQYF. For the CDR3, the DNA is TGTGCCAGCTCACCAGGGGCAGCGGGCCTCACAGATACGCAGTATTTT.